The 17 T cell receptor beta chains given below trace back to one sample, sequenced in a study of tumor and adjacent non-tumor tissue in lung cancer. This sample's RNA came from whole unsorted tissue. The library came from three nested PCR rounds adapted from ARM-PCR protocols. MiXCR, applied by TCRdb to the multiplex PCR reads, yields one record per CDR3 protein. The table lists around 120,000 distinct CDR3 sequences, about 66% of them singletons. The sequenced material came from lung tumor tissue. The receptors shown here come from a man aged 25 to 45 with non-small cell lung cancer.

The chain's CDR3 is CASSLRRLTGMQYF. CDR3 in DNA: TGTGCCAGCAGCTTAAGACGGCTCACAGGTATGCAGTATTTT. The chain combines TRBV11-2 with TRBJ2-3; weak D call: TRBD1 (5 bases). Looked up from germline, CDR1 is SGHAT and CDR2 is FQNNGV. V lost 2 bases and J 11 bases, leaving 17 bases between the germline ends. This CDR3 spans 14 amino acids.

Comment on this clonotype: A read error may produce the germline difference seen at one junction end. This chain joins TRBV11-2 and TRBJ1-5; a weak D match, TRBD1 (6 bases). From germline, CDR1 is SGHAT and CDR2 FQNNGV. The length of the CDR3 is 15 residues. CDR3 sequence: CASSLGGHTNHPQHF. In DNA form, the CDR3 reads TGTGCCAGCAGCCTAGGGGGGCACACCAATCATCCCCAGCATTTT.

About this clonotype itself: A much more abundant neighbour one base away suggests this may be a read error. This rearrangement joins TRBV12-3 or TRBV12-4 to TRBJ2-7; D is ambiguous. The CDR3 loop spans 12 amino acids. The CDR3 region has the DNA TGTGTCAGCCGGAGAAGCTCCTACGAGCAGTACTTC. Amino acids: CVSRRSSYEQYF.

This clonotype was recorded a few times. The CDR3 nucleotides read TGCAGTGCTAGAGATATGGCAGATACGCAGTATTTT. This gives the protein CSARDMADTQYF. J is TRBJ2-3 and V is TRBV20-1; unclear D gene. V was clipped by 0 bases and J by 4 bases, with 5 bases between them. This CDR3 has 12 residues. Germline values: CDR1 DFQATT, CDR2 SNEGSKA (reference sequence).

The chain employs TRBV7-2 and TRBJ1-5; D is unresolved. The CDR3 has 13 residues. CDR1 is SGHTA, CDR2 FQGNSA, per germline. The V end was cut by 0 bases, the J end by 5 bases, with 5 bases between. The CDR3 nucleotides read TGTGCCAGCAGCTTAGCGAGGGATCAGCCCCAGCATTTT. Its protein product is CASSLARDQPQHF.

The chain joins TRBV6-2 or TRBV6-3 to TRBJ2-5; 8 nucleotides line up with TRBD2. Per the germline V gene, CDR1 is MNHEY and CDR2 is SVGEGT. With 8 bases clipped from V and 0 bases from J, the junction kept 8 bases outside the gene matches. This CDR3 has 15 residues. The CDR3 coding sequence is TGTGCCAGCCACGGGGAACTAGCGGACCAAGAGACCCAGTACTTC. Translation: CASHGELADQETQYF.

This sequence joins TRBV11-2 and TRBJ2-5; 7 nucleotides align to TRBD1. The CDR3 has 14 amino acids. CDR1 is SGHAT and CDR2 is FQNNGV in the germline V gene. J lost 14 bases, V lost 3 bases, and 15 bases had no gene match. The CDR3 loop reads CASSLGRGYESQYF. In DNA, the CDR3 is TGTGCCAGCAGCTTGGGCAGGGGGTACGAGAGCCAATACTTC.

A note on this clonotype: A read error may account for a junction end that differs from germline. The chain is built from TRBV30 and TRBJ2-3, with TRBD2 identical over 10 bases. This CDR3 comprises 16 residues. The V gene's germline CDR1 is GTSNPN and CDR2 SVGIG (reference sequence). CDR3 sequence (DNA): TGTGCCTGGATACCCGGACTAGCGGCTAGCAGAGATACGCAGTATTTT. Translating it yields CAWIPGLAASRDTQYF.

J is TRBJ2-3 and V is TRBV20-1; maybe TRBD2 (5 bases). Germline CDR1 reads DFQATT; CDR2 reads SNEGSKA (reference sequence). V lost 7 bases and J lost 0, with 20 bases in between. The CDR3 spans 16 residues. The CDR3 DNA is TGCAGTGTTATACCAGCGGATCAAGGTAGCACAGATACGCAGTATTTT. It is translated as CSVIPADQGSTDTQYF.

This chain links TRBV4-2 with TRBJ2-1; D tentatively reads TRBD1 or TRBD2 (7 bases each). The V end lost 1 base, the J end lost 8 bases, and 18 bases lay between the germline ends. The CDR3 has 16 residues. Germline V lookup: CDR1 LGHNA, CDR2 YNFKEQ. The CDR3 DNA is TGTGCCAGCAGCCAAGTCGGCAGGGGGGGGGGTGATGAGCAGTTCTTC. This translates into CASSQVGRGGGDEQFF.

A remark on this clonotype: Since a much larger clone is just one base distant, this may be a read error. The chain has TRBV6-6 and TRBJ2-2; 9 positions agree with TRBD1. The CDR3 sequence is 15 residues long. Per germline, CDR1 MNHNY and CDR2 SVGAGI (reference sequence). The CDR3 region is CASSWDRAKTGELFF. The CDR3 nucleotides are TGTGCCAGCAGTTGGGACAGGGCGAAGACCGGGGAGCTGTTTTTT.

The chain couples TRBV11-1 to TRBJ2-3; TRBD2 aligns across 9 bases. Germline CDR1 is SGHAT and CDR2 is FQDESV (reference sequence). J was trimmed by 6 bases and V by 3 bases; bases with no gene match: 10. The CDR3 extends over 16 amino acids. The CDR3 coding sequence is TGTGCCAGCAGCTTTGGGACTAGCACGTCGACTGATACGCAGTATTTT. As protein: CASSFGTSTSTDTQYF.

This clonotype was seen ten or more times. The V call is TRBV5-4, the J call TRBJ2-1; 14 bases line up with TRBD2. The CDR3 covers 15 residues. Germline loops: CDR1 SGHNT, CDR2 YYREEE (reference sequence). With V trimmed by 4 bases and J by 5 bases, 2 bases remained unmatched. The CDR3 DNA reads as TGTGCCAGCAGCCGACTAGCGGGAGGGGACAATGAGCAGTTCTTC. Translating it yields CASSRLAGGDNEQFF.

This clonotype came up many times. The chain joins TRBV5-4 to TRBJ1-6; TRBD1 is a possible D gene (5 bases). Looked up from germline, CDR1 is SGHNT and CDR2 is YYREEE (reference sequence). Deletions cut 4 bases from V and 8 bases from J, with 10 bases between. This CDR3 region has 13 residues. CDR3 in DNA: TGTGCCAGCAGCAGGGACGGTGATTCACCCCTCCACTTT. The encoded protein is CASSRDGDSPLHF.

On this clonotype: A much bigger clone sits one base away, suggesting this may be a read error. The CDR3 here is CTSSKSIYSGNTIYF. The CDR3 nucleotides are TGTACCAGCAGTAAAAGCATTTACTCTGGAAACACCATATATTTT. The rearrangement joins TRBV13 to TRBJ1-3; D remains ambiguous. This CDR3 is built from 15 residues. CDR1 PRHDT and CDR2 FYEKMQ come from the germline V gene (reference sequence).

Remarks on this clonotype: It may be a read error: a sequence one base away is much more abundant. V is TRBV29-1 and J is TRBJ2-3; 7 nucleotides agree with TRBD1. This CDR3 is 13 amino acids long. Germline-derived CDR1 and CDR2 are SQVTM and ANQGSEA. V was pared by 6 bases and J by 2 bases, with 5 bases of the junction left unmatched. The CDR3 nucleotides read TGCAGCGTCCGACAGGGAGACACAGATACGCAGTATTTT. It translates to CSVRQGDTDTQYF.

Concerning this clonotype itself: The junction differs from germline at one of its ends, possibly a read error. V and J are TRBV6-2 or TRBV6-3 and TRBJ2-3; 10 bases map to TRBD2. Germline assignment: CDR1 MNHEY and CDR2 SVGEGT. This CDR3 spans 18 amino acids. This CDR3 is CASRFLAGVVPSTDMQYF. The CDR3, as DNA: TGTGCCAGCAGATTCCTAGCGGGAGTGGTTCCTAGCACAGATATGCAGTATTTT.